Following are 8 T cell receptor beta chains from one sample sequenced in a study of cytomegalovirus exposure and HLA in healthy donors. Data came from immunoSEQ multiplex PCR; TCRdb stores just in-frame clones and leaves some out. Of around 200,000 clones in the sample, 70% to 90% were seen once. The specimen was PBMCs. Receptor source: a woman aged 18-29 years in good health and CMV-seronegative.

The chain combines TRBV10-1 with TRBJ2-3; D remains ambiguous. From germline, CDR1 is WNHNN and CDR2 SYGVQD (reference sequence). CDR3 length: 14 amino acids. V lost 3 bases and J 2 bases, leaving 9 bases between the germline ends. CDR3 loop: CASSDELPTDTQYF. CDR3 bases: TGCGCCAGCAGTGACGAACTACCCACAGATACGCAGTATTTT.

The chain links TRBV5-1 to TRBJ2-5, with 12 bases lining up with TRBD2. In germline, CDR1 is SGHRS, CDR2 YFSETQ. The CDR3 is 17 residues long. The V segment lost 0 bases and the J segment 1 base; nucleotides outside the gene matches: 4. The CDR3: CASSLGLAGGPQETQYF. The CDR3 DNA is TGCGCCAGCAGCTTGGGGCTAGCGGGAGGGCCCCAAGAGACCCAGTACTTC.

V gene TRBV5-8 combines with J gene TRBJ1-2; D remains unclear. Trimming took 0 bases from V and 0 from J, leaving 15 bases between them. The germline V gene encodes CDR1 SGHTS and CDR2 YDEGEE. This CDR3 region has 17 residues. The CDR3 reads CASSLGAATNTNYGYTF. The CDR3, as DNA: TGTGCCAGCAGCTTGGGGGCCGCCACGAACACTAACTATGGCTACACCTTC.

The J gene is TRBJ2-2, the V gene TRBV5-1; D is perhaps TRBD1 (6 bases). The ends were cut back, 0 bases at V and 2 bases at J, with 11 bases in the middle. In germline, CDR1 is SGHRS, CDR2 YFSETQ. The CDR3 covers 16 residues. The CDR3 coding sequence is TGCGCCAGCAGCTTGGACAGGGCGGGCAACACCGGGGAGCTGTTTTTT. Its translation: CASSLDRAGNTGELFF.

The DNA for the CDR3 is TGTGCCAGCAGTCGGGGTCGACAGGTAGGCACTGAAGCTTTCTTT. It codes for CASSRGRQVGTEAFF. The rearrangement links TRBV6-5 to TRBJ1-1; the D gene is possibly TRBD1 (6 bases). V lost 5 bases and J 4 bases, leaving 17 bases between the germline ends. The germline V gene encodes CDR1 MNHEY and CDR2 SVGAGI. The CDR3 is 15 residues long.

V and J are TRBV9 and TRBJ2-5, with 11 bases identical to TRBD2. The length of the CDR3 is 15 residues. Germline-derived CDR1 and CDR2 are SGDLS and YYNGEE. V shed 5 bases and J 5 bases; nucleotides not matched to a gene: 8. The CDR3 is CASSLAGGFGETQYF. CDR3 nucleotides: TGTGCCAGCAGTCTAGCGGGAGGTTTCGGGGAGACCCAGTACTTC.

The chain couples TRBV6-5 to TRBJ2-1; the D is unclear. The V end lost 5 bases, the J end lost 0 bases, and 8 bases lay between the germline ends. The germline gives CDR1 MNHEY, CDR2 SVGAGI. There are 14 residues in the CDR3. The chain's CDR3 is CASSPGSSYNEQFF. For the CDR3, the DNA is TGTGCCAGCAGTCCAGGAAGCTCCTACAATGAGCAGTTCTTC.

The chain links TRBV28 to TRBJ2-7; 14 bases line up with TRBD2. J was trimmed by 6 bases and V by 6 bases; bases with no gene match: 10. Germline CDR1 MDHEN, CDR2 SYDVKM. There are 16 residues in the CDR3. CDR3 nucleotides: TGTGCCAGCAGACCGGGACTAGCGGGAGAAATGGGCGAGCAGTACTTC. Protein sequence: CASRPGLAGEMGEQYF.